Listed below are T cell receptor beta chains from one sample, sequenced in a study of technical replicates of blood from several donors. Measured with immunoSEQ multiplex PCR; TCRdb has only the in-frame clones, and not every one. The data show tens of thousands of clones, approximately 95% seen once. The sequenced sample was T cells isolated from PBMCs. The receptors were gathered from a human donor in good health. Each CDR3 is given with its conserved first and last residue. The D gene is left open where the match is weak. Size values are once, few and many counts, or a class for expanded clones, and some rows have none.

v_call,clone_size,j_call,d_call,cdr3_aa,cdr3_nt
TRBV29-1,NA,TRBJ2-7,TRBD1,CSGTGTGSYEQYF,TGCAGCGGTACCGGGACAGGCTCCTACGAGCAGTACTTC
TRBV6-4,NA,TRBJ1-5,NA,CASSPGGSNQPQHF,TGTGCCAGCTCTCCGGGGGGAAGCAATCAGCCCCAGCATTTT
TRBV5-1,once,TRBJ2-3,NA,CASSSKLDPITDTQYF,TGCGCCAGCAGCTCGAAACTAGACCCGATCACAGATACGCAGTATTTT
TRBV5-6,NA,TRBJ2-1,TRBD2,CASSLWTSGEGNEQFF,TGTGCCAGCAGCTTATGGACTAGCGGGGAGGGAAATGAGCAGTTCTTC
TRBV28,NA,TRBJ2-3,NA,CASSLSGQHTDTQYF,TGTGCCAGCAGTTTATCCGGACAGCACACAGATACGCAGTATTTT
TRBV7-9,NA,TRBJ1-4,TRBD1,CASSLATGQGHEKLFF,TGTGCCAGCAGCTTAGCGACAGGACAGGGCCACGAAAAACTGTTTTTT
TRBV12-5,NA,TRBJ2-1,TRBD2,CASGLVLSGTSGRAEVNEQFF,TGTGCTAGTGGTTTGGTACTCTCTGGGACTAGCGGGAGGGCGGAGGTGAATGAGCAGTTCTTC
TRBV5-6,NA,TRBJ2-7,TRBD2,CASRTGLAGFEQYF,TGTGCCAGCCGGACGGGACTAGCGGGGTTCGAGCAGTACTTC
TRBV5-1,NA,TRBJ1-2,NA,CASSPGQNYGYTF,TGCGCCAGCAGCCCGGGACAAAACTATGGCTACACCTTC
TRBV10-3,NA,TRBJ1-3,TRBD1,CAISVVSTGLGNTIYF,TGTGCCATCAGTGTGGTATCGACAGGGCTTGGAAACACCATATATTTT
TRBV28,once,TRBJ2-7,NA,CASSLGLPRPSYEQYF,TGTGCCAGCAGTTTGGGACTTCCACGGCCCTCCTACGAGCAGTATTTC
TRBV27,NA,TRBJ2-5,NA,CASSLSTGSLAQYF,TGTGCCAGCAGTTTATCGACGGGGAGCCTGGCCCAGTACTTC
TRBV7-8,NA,TRBJ2-1,NA,CASSFGIGGSYNEQFF,TGTGCCAGCAGCTTCGGTATCGGGGGTTCCTACAATGAGCAGTTCTTC
TRBV7-2,NA,TRBJ2-1,TRBD1,CASSTGQGGHEQFF,TGTGCCAGCAGCACAGGACAGGGGGGCCATGAGCAGTTCTTC
TRBV5-1,NA,TRBJ1-2,NA,CASSLDRTSLNF,TGCGCCAGCAGCTTGGACAGGACAAGCTTGAACTTC
TRBV11-3,NA,TRBJ2-2,TRBD2,CASSLEGWGLENTGELFF,TGTGCCAGCAGCTTAGAGGGATGGGGACTAGAAAACACCGGGGAGCTGTTTTTT
TRBV25-1,NA,TRBJ2-3,TRBD2,CASTKGTSGRDGTDTQYF,TGTGCCAGCACCAAAGGGACTAGCGGGAGGGACGGCACAGATACGCAGTATTTT
TRBV5-1,NA,TRBJ2-3,NA,CASRRRLELSTDTQYF,TGCGCCAGCAGGCGGAGACTTGAACTTAGCACAGATACGCAGTATTTT
TRBV11-1,NA,TRBJ2-7,NA,CASSSLSYEQYF,TGTGCCAGCAGCTCTCTGAGCTACGAGCAGTACTTC